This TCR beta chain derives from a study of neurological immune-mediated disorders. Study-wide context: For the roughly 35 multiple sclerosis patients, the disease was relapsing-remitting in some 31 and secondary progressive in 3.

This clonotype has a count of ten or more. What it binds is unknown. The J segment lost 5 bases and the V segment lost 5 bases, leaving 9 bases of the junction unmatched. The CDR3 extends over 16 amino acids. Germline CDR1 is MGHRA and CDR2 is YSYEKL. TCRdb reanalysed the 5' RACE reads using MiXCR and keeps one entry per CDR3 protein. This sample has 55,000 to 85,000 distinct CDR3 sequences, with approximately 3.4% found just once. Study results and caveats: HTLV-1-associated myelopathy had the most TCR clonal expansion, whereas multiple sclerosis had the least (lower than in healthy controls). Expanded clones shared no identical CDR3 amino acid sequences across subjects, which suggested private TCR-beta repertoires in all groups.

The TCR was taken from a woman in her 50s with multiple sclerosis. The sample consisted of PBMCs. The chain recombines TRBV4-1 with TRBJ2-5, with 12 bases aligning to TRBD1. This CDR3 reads CASSFRDRGLEETQYF. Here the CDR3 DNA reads TGCGCCAGCAGCTTCCGGGACAGGGGGCTAGAGGAGACCCAGTACTTC.